One and the same sample provided the 30 T cell receptor beta chains below, sequenced in a study of cytomegalovirus exposure and HLA in healthy donors (dated 2017 in TCRdb). The library was prepared using the immunoSEQ multiplex PCR assay. For the multiplex PCR, a mixture combining 60 forward primers for TCR Vbeta segments and 13 reverse primers for TCR Jbeta segments was used. TCRdb holds this immuneACCESS table with in-frame rearrangements only. Some clones are missing; in checked studies, unresolved V genes explain under half, and the rest has no known cause. Here the sample has about 180,000 clones; 80% occur a single time. Of the sample, more than 5.5% is held by the ten largest clones. Input material: PBMCs. Every receptor here comes from a man in his forties in good health and CMV-seronegative.

The CDR3 nucleotides read TGTGCCAGCAGCCTGGGTATTACGGGAGATCAGCCCCAGCATTTT. Translating gives CASSLGITGDQPQHF. The chain joins TRBV6-5 to TRBJ1-5; D ambiguous. CDR3 length: 15 residues. V was trimmed by 6 bases and J by 5 bases, leaving 17 bases between them. Per the germline V gene, CDR1 is MNHEY and CDR2 is SVGAGI.

The chain has TRBV30 and TRBJ1-1, with D perhaps TRBD1 (6 bases). Trimming shortened V by 1 base and J by 11 bases, and 17 bases separated the two germline ends. Germline CDR1 reads GTSNPN; CDR2 reads SVGIG (reference sequence). CDR3 length equals 13 residues. The CDR3: CAWSAIRTEWAFF. The CDR3 DNA reads as TGTGCCTGGAGTGCGATCCGGACAGAATGGGCTTTCTTT.

This clone was seen just once. This chain links TRBV27 with TRBJ2-7; possible D gene TRBD2, 6 bases. The CDR3 totals 14 residues. With 3 bases removed from V and 3 bases from J, the gap between germline ends came to 12 bases. CDR1 MNHEY and CDR2 SMNVEV come from the germline V gene (reference sequence). CDR3 nucleotide sequence: TGTGCCAGCAGTTTGAAACCCGGGAGCTACGAGCAGTACTTC. It encodes CASSLKPGSYEQYF.

The chain joins TRBV6-5 to TRBJ1-6, with a tentative D call TRBD1 (6 bases). The germline V gene has CDR1 MNHEY and CDR2 SVGAGI. V shed 8 bases and J shed 10 bases, with 12 bases lying between them. The CDR3 runs 12 residues. The CDR3 sequence: CASGQGWSPLHF. The CDR3 DNA reads as TGTGCCAGCGGGCAGGGGTGGTCACCCCTCCACTTT.

Only one count was recorded for this clone. The V gene is TRBV21-1, the J gene TRBJ2-7; TRBD1 was called by the table and not checked on the DNA. TRBV21-1 is annotated as a pseudogene. The CDR3 is 15 amino acids. The CDR3 sequence: CASSNVGRVPHEQYF. DNA of the CDR3: TGTGCCAGCAGCAACGTTGGCAGGGTCCCCCACGAGCAGTACTTC.

The chain links TRBV9 to TRBJ1-1; D may be TRBD1 (6 bases). CDR1 SGDLS and CDR2 YYNGEE come from the germline V gene. V was shortened by 3 bases and J by 2 bases, with 14 bases between the two germline ends. The CDR3 spans 15 residues. The CDR3 coding sequence is TGTGCCAGCAGCGGACCCGGGACACCCAACACTGAAGCTTTCTTT. This translates into CASSGPGTPNTEAFF.

The rearrangement uses TRBV18 and TRBJ2-4, with 8 bases fitting TRBD1. Trimming cost V 3 bases and J 11 bases; bases outside gene matches: 12. The germline V gene encodes CDR1 KGHSH and CDR2 LQKENI. The CDR3 loop spans 15 amino acids. This CDR3 is CASSPLTGAEGLQYF. CDR3 in DNA: TGTGCCAGCTCACCCTTGACAGGGGCGGAGGGGCTTCAGTACTTC.

The chain is built from TRBV6-5 and TRBJ1-3; D is ambiguous. This CDR3 region has 16 residues. The germline gives CDR1 MNHEY, CDR2 SVGAGI. Trimming took off 4 bases at V and 0 bases at J, with 13 bases between the two ends. The CDR3 loop reads CASSLESIASGNTIYF. Here the CDR3 DNA reads TGTGCCAGCAGTTTAGAATCCATCGCCTCTGGAAACACCATATATTTT.

The chain uses TRBV5-1 and TRBJ2-7; 7 bases agree with TRBD2. Germline assignment: CDR1 SGHRS and CDR2 YFSETQ. CDR3 length: 14 amino acids. Losses at the gene ends were 2 bases for V and 3 bases for J; bases not matched to a gene: 5. The CDR3 region has the DNA TGCGCCAGCAGCTTTAGACCTAGCGGCTACGAGCAGTACTTC. This codes for CASSFRPSGYEQYF.

The chain combines TRBV30 with TRBJ1-6, with D unclear. The V end lost 3 bases, the J end lost 7 bases, and 13 bases lay between the germline ends. Looked up from germline, CDR1 is GTSNPN and CDR2 is SVGIG (reference sequence). The CDR3 is 14 amino acids. In DNA, the CDR3 is TGTGCCTGGAGCACCGCGGGGAGGAATTCACCCCTCCACTTT. Its protein product is CAWSTAGRNSPLHF.

This clone was seen a single time. The chain recombines TRBV19 with TRBJ1-2, with D maybe TRBD1 (6 bases). The V gene lost 7 bases and the J gene lost 2 bases, with 11 bases spanning the gap. Looked up from germline, CDR1 is LNHDA and CDR2 is SQIVND (reference sequence). The CDR3 is 13 residues long. Written as DNA, the CDR3 is TGTGCCAGTATCGACAGGAAAAACTATGGCTACACCTTC. Amino acid sequence: CASIDRKNYGYTF.

For this clone: Additional DNA sequences in this sample encode the identical CDR3. The chain carries TRBV7-8 and TRBJ2-1, with 11 nucleotides matching TRBD2. Germline V gives CDR1 SGHVS, CDR2 FQNEAQ. The CDR3 totals 16 residues. The V segment lost 4 bases and the J segment 6 bases; nucleotides outside the gene matches: 8. CDR3: CASSSLAGGGANEQFF. The CDR3 DNA reads TGTGCCAGCAGCTCTCTAGCGGGAGGAGGGGCCAATGAGCAGTTCTTC.

This clone was seen only once. The chain combines TRBV6-5 with TRBJ1-1, with no clear D. There are 14 residues in the CDR3. Germline V gene lookup returns CDR1 MNHEY and CDR2 SVGAGI. The germline V and J ends were trimmed by 0 bases and 4 bases, with 9 bases remaining between them. In DNA, the CDR3 is TGTGCCAGCAGTTACTCGGGCCAGGTCACTGAAGCTTTCTTT. Translating gives CASSYSGQVTEAFF.

The V and J genes are TRBV5-6 and TRBJ1-1; 10 positions agree with TRBD1. The trim removed 4 bases at V and 8 bases at J, leaving 14 bases unmatched. From germline, CDR1 is SGHDT and CDR2 YYEEEE. CDR3 length: 16 residues. CDR3 DNA: TGTGCCAGCAGCCGGGACAGGGGCATCCTCGCTGACGAAGCTTTCTTT. Encoded protein: CASSRDRGILADEAFF.

This clone has only a few counts. The V and J genes are TRBV5-1 and TRBJ2-1; 9 bases match TRBD1. V lost 4 bases, J lost 8 bases, and 7 bases stayed unmatched. This CDR3 comprises 14 residues. Germline CDR1 is SGHRS and CDR2 is YFSETQ. This CDR3 reads CASSQGQGRDEQFF. For the CDR3, the DNA is TGCGCCAGCAGCCAAGGACAGGGGCGGGATGAGCAGTTCTTC.

This chain connects TRBV6-4 to TRBJ1-2, with 7 bases matching TRBD1. J gave up 7 bases and V 0 bases, and 8 bases lay outside the gene matches. Germline V gene data show CDR1 as MRHNA and CDR2 as SNTAGT. The CDR3 is 15 residues long. CDR3 region: CASSDSGTVGAGYTF. The CDR3 DNA reads as TGTGCCAGCAGTGACTCGGGGACAGTAGGTGCTGGCTACACCTTC.

The J gene is TRBJ2-1, the V gene TRBV5-1; TRBD2 is a possible D gene (5 bases). Per the germline V gene, CDR1 is SGHRS and CDR2 is YFSETQ. The ends were cut back, 3 bases at V and 9 bases at J, with 25 bases in the middle. The CDR3 spans 17 residues. CDR3 sequence (DNA): TGCGCCAGCAGCTCCGGAGGTCCGGATCCCCGGGGTGTTGAGCAGTTCTTC. Translation: CASSSGGPDPRGVEQFF.

This clone has just a few counts. The gene calls are TRBV5-1 and TRBJ1-1; the match to TRBD1 covers 9 bases. This CDR3 spans 14 amino acids. V gave up 7 bases and J gave up 4 bases; unmatched junction bases: 8. In germline, CDR1 is SGHRS, CDR2 YFSETQ. CDR3 loop: CASHPGQGVTEAFF. In DNA form, the CDR3 reads TGCGCCAGCCATCCGGGACAGGGAGTCACTGAAGCTTTCTTT.

The J gene is TRBJ2-7, the V gene TRBV7-2, with 7 nucleotides matching TRBD2. Germline trimming cut 5 bases from V and 2 bases from J; bases unmatched to any gene: 12. The germline CDR1 and CDR2 sequences are SGHTA and FQGNSA. This CDR3 contains 16 residues. The CDR3 loop reads CASSPTSSGAPYEQYF. CDR3 in DNA: TGTGCCAGCAGCCCCACGTCAAGCGGGGCCCCCTACGAGCAGTACTTC.

The chain employs TRBV12-5 and TRBJ1-5; 7 bases are a match to TRBD1. The J segment lost 3 bases and the V segment lost 2 bases, leaving 4 bases of the junction unmatched. Germline V gives CDR1 LGHNT, CDR2 FRNRAP. The CDR3 runs to 15 residues. CDR3 sequence: CASGLTGVFNQPQHF. The CDR3 nucleotides are TGTGCTAGTGGTTTGACAGGGGTCTTCAATCAGCCCCAGCATTTT.

The chain couples TRBV4-3 to TRBJ1-5; D perhaps matches TRBD1 (6 bases). From germline, CDR1 is LGHNA and CDR2 YSLEER. The CDR3 has 15 amino acids. Trimming took 0 bases from V and 7 from J, leaving 13 bases between them. The DNA for the CDR3 is TGCGCCAGCAGCCAAGATTACCTCAGGGGCCAGCCCCAGCATTTT. Translating gives CASSQDYLRGQPQHF.

The chain employs TRBV29-1 and TRBJ2-7, with 9 positions matching TRBD2. This CDR3 comprises 16 residues. Germline V gene lookup returns CDR1 SQVTM and CDR2 ANQGSEA. J lost 3 bases, V lost 4 bases, and 13 bases had no gene match. The CDR3 nucleotides read TGCAGCGTTGGGGGGAGTATAGCGGGAGCGCTCTACGAGCAGTACTTC. The encoded protein is CSVGGSIAGALYEQYF.

This chain links TRBV19 with TRBJ2-1; TRBD1 agrees at 8 bases. Germline V gene data show CDR1 as LNHDA and CDR2 as SQIVND (reference sequence). The CDR3 contains 16 residues. V was clipped by 4 bases and J by 3 bases; unmatched bases: 8. The CDR3 sequence: CASSNTRDRHYNEQFF. In DNA form, the CDR3 reads TGTGCCAGTAGTAATACCCGGGACAGGCACTACAATGAGCAGTTCTTC. Full variable domain (rest looked up from reference TRBV19 and TRBJ2-1): DGGITQSPKYLFRKEGQNVTLSCEQNLNHDAMYWYRQDPGQGLRLIYYSQIVNDFQKGDIAEGYSVSREKKESFPLTVTSAQKNPTAFYLCASSNTRDRHYNEQFFGPGTRLTVL.

The V and J genes are TRBV27 and TRBJ2-1; 11 nucleotides agree with TRBD2. The V gene end was trimmed by 5 bases and the J gene end by 2 bases; junction bases not matched to a gene: 2. This CDR3 has 15 residues. In germline, CDR1 is MNHEY, CDR2 SMNVEV (reference sequence). This CDR3 reads CASSGGLAAYNEQFF. The CDR3 coding sequence is TGTGCCAGCAGTGGGGGACTAGCGGCCTACAATGAGCAGTTCTTC.

The chain couples TRBV11-3 to TRBJ2-6; D not resolved. The germline V gene has CDR1 SGHNT and CDR2 YENEEA. V dropped 4 bases and J dropped 4 bases, with 14 bases sitting between them. The CDR3 is made up of 16 amino acids. CDR3 sequence: CASSSEAVLGANVLTF. In DNA form, the CDR3 reads TGTGCCAGCAGCTCAGAGGCGGTCTTAGGGGCCAACGTCCTGACTTTC.

The V call is TRBV10-3, the J call TRBJ1-1; TRBD1 is a possible D gene (6 bases). CDR1 and CDR2 (germline): ENHRY, SYGVKD. This CDR3 has 14 residues. V was cut by 6 bases and J by 3 bases, with 14 bases left in between. The CDR3 loop reads CAIRRTGIDTEAFF. The DNA of the CDR3 is TGTGCCATCAGGAGAACAGGGATCGACACTGAAGCTTTCTTT.

The rearrangement joins TRBV5-1 to TRBJ2-7; the match to TRBD1 covers 8 bases. This CDR3 has 14 residues. V was pared by 4 bases and J by 2 bases, with 5 bases of the junction left unmatched. In germline, CDR1 is SGHRS, CDR2 YFSETQ. In DNA, the CDR3 is TGCGCCAGCAGCGAGCAGGGGGCCCCCTACGAGCAGTACTTC. Residues: CASSEQGAPYEQYF.

This rearrangement joins TRBV30 to TRBJ2-7; TRBD1 matches at 7 bases. The CDR3 is made up of 13 amino acids. Per germline, CDR1 GTSNPN and CDR2 SVGIG (reference sequence). J gave up 4 bases and V 5 bases, and 8 bases lay outside the gene matches. The CDR3 sequence: CAWGSGTEYEQYF. CDR3 in DNA: TGTGCCTGGGGCTCCGGGACAGAATACGAGCAGTACTTC.

The V gene is TRBV13, the J gene TRBJ2-7; D is uncertain. The germline V and J ends were trimmed by 0 bases and 3 bases, with 6 bases remaining between them. Germline loops: CDR1 PRHDT, CDR2 FYEKMQ (reference sequence). The CDR3 is 13 amino acids. DNA for the CDR3: TGTGCCAGCAGCTTAGGGCTAGTCTACGAGCAGTACTTC. Its protein is CASSLGLVYEQYF.

This clone appeared a single time. The chain combines TRBV18 with TRBJ2-7, with 12 bases matching TRBD2. The CDR3 has 17 residues. The germline V gene encodes CDR1 KGHSH and CDR2 LQKENI. Trimming at V came to 5 bases and at J to 3 bases, leaving 11 bases not matched to a gene. The CDR3, as DNA: TGTGCCAGCTCATTTTCTAGCGGGGGGGCCCTGATCTACGAGCAGTACTTC. Its translation: CASSFSSGGALIYEQYF. The whole variable domain, filled in from reference TRBV18 and TRBJ2-7, reads NAGVMQNPRHLVRRRGQEARLRCSPMKGHSHVYWYRQLPEEGLKFMVYLQKENIIDESGMPKERFSAEFPKEGPSILRIQQVVRGDSAAYFCASSFSSGGALIYEQYFGPGTRLTVT.